A selection of T cell receptor beta chains follows, all from one sample in a study of blood T cell repertoires in COVID-19. The data were produced by immunoSEQ multiplex PCR, yet TCRdb's version contains in-frame clones alone and is incomplete. The table records about 32,000 clones, just over 85% of them present only once. Sequenced input: peripheral blood. The receptor source for this set is an elderly woman with active or convalescent COVID-19. The CDR3 runs from the conserved cysteine through the conserved F or W. D genes are given only for firm matches. Clone size, where shown, is once, few, many, or a class for clones that have expanded.

TRBD1 TRBJ1-6 TRBV27 once TGTGCCAGCAGTTTTCGACAGGGGGCGGCCGGCAGTAATTCACCCCTCCACTTT CASSFRQGAAGSNSPLHF
. TRBJ1-1 TRBV19 . TGTGCCAGTATCATGGACGCAGGGGCCACTGAAGCTTTCTTT CASIMDAGATEAFF
. TRBJ2-5 TRBV3-1/TRBV3-2 . TGTGCCAGCAGCCCCCGGACTACTGAGACCCAGTACTTC CASSPRTTETQYF
. TRBJ2-7 TRBV7-9 . TGTGCCAGCAGCTTAAGTAGCGTACTATCCTACGAGCAGTACTTC CASSLSSVLSYEQYF
TRBD1 TRBJ1-4 TRBV18 . TGTGCCAGCTCACTAGAACGACAGGGCTCTAATGAAAAACTGTTTTTT CASSLERQGSNEKLFF
TRBD1 TRBJ2-7 TRBV12-5 . TGTGCTAGTGGTTTGCAGGGGGCCCTTCTGCAGTACTTC CASGLQGALLQYF
TRBD1 TRBJ2-1 TRBV6-6 . TGTGCCAGCAGTTACGGCGGGACAGGGGGCGGCGAGCAGTTCTTC CASSYGGTGGGEQFF
TRBD2 TRBJ2-1 TRBV28 . TGTGCCAGCACTAGCGGGAGGGCCCGGAGCTACCGCGATGAGCAGTTCTTC CASTSGRARSYRDEQFF
. TRBJ1-5 TRBV6-4 . TGTGCCAGCAGCTTCGACGGGAATCAGCCCCAGCATTTT CASSFDGNQPQHF
. TRBJ2-7 TRBV5-1 few TGCGCCAGCGGCCTTTCGTCTAGCTCCTACGAGCAGTACTTC CASGLSSSSYEQYF
TRBD1 TRBJ1-6 TRBV3-1/TRBV3-2 . TGTGCCAGCAGCCACCTAAACAGGGGGGCACAATATAATTCACCCCTCCACTTT CASSHLNRGAQYNSPLHF
TRBD1 TRBJ1-2 TRBV9 . TGTGCCAGCAGCGTAGCTTCGGGACAGGGGTTATATTATGGCTACACCTTC CASSVASGQGLYYGYTF
. TRBJ2-6 TRBV18 . TGTGCCAGCTCACAATATGTGACAGGCCTTAGCTCTGGGGCCAACGTCCTGACTTTC CASSQYVTGLSSGANVLTF
TRBD1 TRBJ1-3 TRBV11-2 few TGTGCCAGCAGCTTAGATGCAGGGGGCTGGAACACCATATATTTT CASSLDAGGWNTIYF
TRBD1 TRBJ2-2 TRBV6-6 . TGTGCCAGCACCATTAGAGGGACAGCCCAGAGCGGGGAGCTGTTTTTT CASTIRGTAQSGELFF
TRBD1 TRBJ1-1 TRBV7-2 once TGTGCCAGCAGCTATGGAGGGACAGCTAACACTGAAGCTTTCTTT CASSYGGTANTEAFF
TRBD2 TRBJ2-1 TRBV7-8 . TGTGCCAGCAGCTTTGTGGGGGGGACTAGCGGGAGGGGGAATGAGCAGTTCTTC CASSFVGGTSGRGNEQFF
. TRBJ2-5 TRBV9 . TGTGCCAGCAGCGGGGGACTGGGGGTACAAGAGACCCAGTACTTC CASSGGLGVQETQYF
. TRBJ1-4 TRBV5-1 . TGCGCCAGCAGCGACGCTCCGGGTAGGGGAACTAATGAAAAACTGTTTTTT CASSDAPGRGTNEKLFF
. TRBJ1-5 TRBV19 . TGTGCCGCTTCAGCCCGGGAGGGAGGACAGCCCCAGCATTTT CAASAREGGQPQHF
. TRBJ2-2 TRBV15 . TGTGCCACCAGCAGAGATTCCCGCGGGCTCGGGGAGCTGTTTTTT CATSRDSRGLGELFF
. TRBJ1-5 TRBV18 few TGTGCCAGCTCACCGGGAGCATGGAATCAGCCCCAGCATTTT CASSPGAWNQPQHF
. TRBJ2-7 TRBV4-2 . TGTGCCAGCAGCCAAACGGGAAACTACGAGCAGTACTTC CASSQTGNYEQYF
. TRBJ1-1 TRBV29-1 . TGCAGCGTGGACCGGGACACGAACACTGAAGCTTTCTTT CSVDRDTNTEAFF
TRBD1 TRBJ2-5 TRBV18 . TGTGCCAGCTCACCAGGGACAGGGGGTCGAGAGACCCAGTACTTC CASSPGTGGRETQYF
. TRBJ2-1 TRBV7-8 once TGTGCCAGCAGCCGGCCGGGCCCAGGGTACAATGAGCAGTTCTTC CASSRPGPGYNEQFF
. TRBJ2-2 TRBV4-3 . TGCGCCAGCAGCCACGGGGGAGCGACGGAGAACGGGGAGCTGTTTTTT CASSHGGATENGELFF
. TRBJ2-1 TRBV11-3 few TGTGCCGGAGATGAGCAGTTCTTC CAGDEQFF
TRBD1 TRBJ2-3 TRBV19 . TGTGCCAGCTCCGGGACAGGGGCGGATACGCAGTATTTT CASSGTGADTQYF
. TRBJ2-5 TRBV5-5 . TGTGCCAGCAGCTTCTCAATCGGGAAGGGTAGCGGAGAGACCCAGTACTTC CASSFSIGKGSGETQYF
TRBD2 TRBJ2-5 TRBV2 . TGTGCCAGCAGGAGCTCTAGCGGGACCCAAGAGACCCAGTACTTC CASRSSSGTQETQYF
. TRBJ2-3 TRBV7-9 . TGTGCCAGCAGCCCCCCCGACGGAGCCGGTACGCAGTATTTT CASSPPDGAGTQYF
TRBD1 TRBJ2-1 TRBV5-1 . TGCGCCAGCAGCAAACAAACAGGGGGTCCCTACAATGAGCAGTTCTTC CASSKQTGGPYNEQFF
. TRBJ1-4 TRBV7-3 . TGTGCCAGCAGCCCACCGGACAGCTCAACTAATGAAAAACTGTTTTTT CASSPPDSSTNEKLFF
TRBD1 TRBJ2-7 TRBV10-3 . TGTGCCATCAGACGTCAGAGACAGGGGCACTACGAGCAGTACTTC CAIRRQRQGHYEQYF
TRBD1 TRBJ1-2 TRBV27 . TGTGCCAGCAGTAGCTCACAGGGGAATTATGGCTACACCTTC CASSSSQGNYGYTF
. TRBJ1-2 TRBV5-1 . TGCGCCAGCAGCTTGGGCCTTACAGGGTCCTATGGCTACACCTTC CASSLGLTGSYGYTF
. TRBJ2-3 TRBV12-3/TRBV12-4 . TGTGCCAGCAGTCTGGAAGGGGGAACTAGACTGTATTTT CASSLEGGTRLYF
TRBD1 TRBJ2-7 TRBV28 . TGTGCCAGCAGACCCCAGGGGGCGTACGAGCAGTACTTC CASRPQGAYEQYF
TRBD2 TRBJ2-3 TRBV7-9 few TGTGCCAGCAGGACTAGCGGGAGTACAGATACGCAGTATTTT CASRTSGSTDTQYF
TRBD2 TRBJ2-3 TRBV5-4 . TGTGCCAGCAGCTTAAAACCGGGACTAGGGGCAGATACGCAGTATTTT CASSLKPGLGADTQYF
. TRBJ2-3 TRBV7-9 . TGTGCCAGCAGCGCCGGAGCCACCATTAGCACAGATACGCAGTATTTT CASSAGATISTDTQYF
. TRBJ1-3 TRBV2 once TGTGCCAGCAGTGTGGACAGTAGCAACACCATATATTTT CASSVDSSNTIYF
TRBD1 TRBJ2-2 TRBV28 . TGTGCCAGCAGTCTAGGGGGCGCGTACACCGGGGAGCTGTTTTTT CASSLGGAYTGELFF
. TRBJ1-2 TRBV2 . TGTGCCAGCAGTGAAGCGCCGGTCTATGGCTACACCTTC CASSEAPVYGYTF
. TRBJ2-2 TRBV2 . TGTGCCAGCAGTGTCTACAGGGTCGACACCGGGGAGCTGTTTTTT CASSVYRVDTGELFF
. TRBJ2-3 TRBV18 . TGTGCCAGCTCACCGCCAGGGTCACCTAGCACAGATACGCAGTATTTT CASSPPGSPSTDTQYF
. TRBJ2-5 TRBV6-4 once TGTGCCAGCGAAGGACAGCTGGAGACCCAGTACTTC CASEGQLETQYF
TRBD2 TRBJ2-1 TRBV5-1 . TGCGCCAGCAGCTTAGCGGGGGGCGGGGATGAGCAGTTCTTC CASSLAGGGDEQFF
. TRBJ1-4 TRBV7-8 few TGTGCCAGCAGCTTAAACTGGCAGGGTGCTGAAAAACTGTTTTTT CASSLNWQGAEKLFF
TRBD1 TRBJ2-2 TRBV2 . TGTGCCAGCAGACCACAGGGGATTAGGACCGGGGAGCTGTTTTTT CASRPQGIRTGELFF
TRBD2 TRBJ2-7 TRBV28 few TGTGCCAGCAGTTTCACTAGCGGGATGGCGAGCTCCTACGAGCAGTACTTC CASSFTSGMASSYEQYF
TRBD2 TRBJ2-5 TRBV7-2 . TGTGCCAGCAGCTTATCGACTAGCGGGAGAGAGACCCAGTACTTC CASSLSTSGRETQYF
. TRBJ2-1 TRBV7-9 . TGTGCCAGCAGCTTAGGGGCCAAATTCAATGAGCAGTTCTTC CASSLGAKFNEQFF
. TRBJ1-4 TRBV2 . TGTGCCAGCAGTCCGGGGTCCCACAATGAAAAACTGTTTTTT CASSPGSHNEKLFF
. TRBJ2-7 TRBV2 . TGTGCCAGCAGTTGGGACCGCGACAGGGAGCAGTACTTC CASSWDRDREQYF
. TRBJ1-4 TRBV6-2/TRBV6-3 . TGTGCCAGCAGTTACTCGAAGTTGTCTAGGAGTGAAAAACTGTTTTTT CASSYSKLSRSEKLFF